Listed here are 21 T cell receptor beta chains from one sample, sequenced in a study of vaccination effects on CD4 cells after COVID-19. Using viral peptide pools, the ViraFEST assay grew out antigen-specific CD4+ T cells prior to sequencing. Following 10 days of culture, CD4+ T cells were isolated. SARS-CoV-2 infection was confirmed by PCR in the person between March and December 2020. The antigens for these receptors are not known. Repertoires were generated with immunoSEQ multiplex PCR, while TCRdb's copy carries only in-frame clones and drops some. The sample has fewer than 35,000 clones; 72% are singletons. The source material was CD4+ T cells from PBMCs cultured with a peptide pool, sampled before COVID-19 vaccination. All receptors derive from a human donor who had a prior SARS-CoV-2 infection.

This chain links TRBV5-1 with TRBJ2-5; maybe TRBD2 (5 bases). CDR3 length: 14 residues. The V end lost 2 bases, the J end lost 5 bases, and 13 bases lay between the germline ends. Germline CDR1 is SGHRS and CDR2 is YFSETQ. The DNA for the CDR3 is TGCGCCAGCAGCTTTGAGGGTCAGTGGGAGACCCAGTACTTC. Translating gives CASSFEGQWETQYF.

V usage is TRBV27 and J usage is TRBJ1-1; a possible D gene is TRBD1 (5 bases). This CDR3 has 14 amino acids. CDR1 MNHEY and CDR2 SMNVEV come from the germline V gene (reference sequence). V lost 8 bases, J lost 6 bases, and 19 bases lay in between. CDR3 in amino acids: CASQINGGPAEAFF. The DNA for the CDR3 is TGTGCCAGCCAAATTAACGGGGGTCCCGCTGAAGCTTTCTTT.

The rearrangement uses TRBV7-8 and TRBJ1-2; no reliable D call. The CDR3 is made up of 19 amino acids. The germline V gene encodes CDR1 SGHVS and CDR2 FQNEAQ. The germline V and J ends were trimmed by 1 base and 0 bases, with 21 bases remaining between them. The CDR3 here is CASSLGSGRTTLSNYGYTF. CDR3 bases: TGTGCCAGCAGCTTAGGGTCTGGGCGGACGACCCTATCTAACTATGGCTACACCTTC.

This sequence joins TRBV3-1 (or the pseudogene TRBV3-2) and TRBJ2-5; tentatively, D is TRBD1 (6 bases). Per the germline V gene, CDR1 is LGHDT and CDR2 is YNNKEL (reference sequence). The CDR3 length is 15 residues. Trimming stripped 3 bases from V and 1 base from J, with 12 bases between. The CDR3: CASSQTRGVQETQYF. CDR3 bases: TGTGCCAGCAGCCAGACCAGGGGTGTCCAAGAGACCCAGTACTTC.

This clone was counted between two and nine times. J is TRBJ1-2 and V is TRBV21-1; TRBD1, the table's D call, was not compared with the DNA. TRBV21-1 is a pseudogene. The CDR3 is 14 amino acids. The CDR3 loop reads CASSAEGGSYGYTF. CDR3 nucleotide sequence: TGTGCCAGCAGCGCGGAAGGGGGCTCCTATGGCTACACCTTC.

This clone has more than one count but fewer than ten. This chain joins TRBV19 and TRBJ1-4, with D unresolved. Trimming left V 4 bases short and J 0 bases short, with 18 bases between. The CDR3 extends over 18 amino acids. Germline assignment: CDR1 LNHDA and CDR2 SQIVND (reference sequence). This CDR3 reads CASSTYNTVSTTNEKLFF. CDR3 nucleotide sequence: TGTGCCAGTAGTACCTACAACACGGTTTCAACAACTAATGAAAAACTGTTTTTT.

J is TRBJ2-7 and V is TRBV21-1; TRBD2, the table's D call, was not compared with the DNA. TRBV21-1 represents a pseudogene. CDR3 length: 15 amino acids. CDR3 in amino acids: CASSKCFGRGGEQYF. DNA for the CDR3: TGTGCCAGCAGCAAATGTTTCGGGAGAGGCGGCGAGCAGTACTTC.

This chain links TRBV6-6 with TRBJ2-7, with D perhaps TRBD2 (6 bases). This CDR3 spans 14 amino acids. Trimming left V 7 bases short and J 3 bases short, with 16 bases between. Germline V gene sequence: CDR1 MNHNY, CDR2 SVGAGI (reference sequence). The CDR3 spells CASTPRNGGYEQYF. The DNA of the CDR3 is TGTGCCAGCACCCCCCGAAACGGGGGCTACGAGCAGTACTTC.

Written as DNA, the CDR3 is TGTGCCAGCAGTTACGGTGCCGGCTCTCTCTATGGCTACACCTTC. Protein: CASSYGAGSLYGYTF. This chain joins TRBV6-2 or TRBV6-3 and TRBJ1-2; D ambiguous. Trimming took off 2 bases at V and 4 bases at J, with 14 bases between the two ends. Germline lookup yields CDR1 MNHEY and CDR2 SVGEGT. This CDR3 has 15 amino acids.

V and J are TRBV2 and TRBJ2-1; no reliable D call. V lost 4 bases, J lost 5 bases, and 12 bases lay in between. This CDR3 spans 14 amino acids. Germline V gives CDR1 SNHLY, CDR2 FYNNEI. DNA of the CDR3: TGTGCCAGCAGTGCCACAAACGGCCACAATGAGCAGTTCTTC. Protein: CASSATNGHNEQFF. Drawing the rest from reference TRBV2 and TRBJ2-1, the complete variable domain is EPEVTQTPSHQVTQMGQEVILRCVPISNHLYFYWYRQILGQKVEFLVSFYNNEISEKSEIFDDQFSVERPDGSNFTLKIRSTKLEDSAMYFCASSATNGHNEQFFGPGTRLTVL.

The chain links TRBV9 to TRBJ2-7; 7 bases are shared with TRBD2. Per germline, CDR1 SGDLS and CDR2 YYNGEE. The J segment lost 1 base and the V segment lost 2 bases, leaving 6 bases of the junction unmatched. The CDR3 covers 15 residues. The CDR3 DNA is TGTGCCAGCAGCGTGGGAGGGGCTTCGTCCTACGAGCAGTACTTC. This gives the protein CASSVGGASSYEQYF. Filled out from reference TRBV9 and TRBJ2-7, the complete variable domain reads DSGVTQTPKHLITATGQRVTLRCSPRSGDLSVYWYQQSLDQGLQFLIQYYNGEERAKGNILERFSAQQFPDLHSELNLSSLELGDSALYFCASSVGGASSYEQYFGPGTRLTVT.

The J gene is TRBJ1-2, the V gene TRBV10-2, with 8 bases identical to TRBD1. The CDR3 is 13 residues long. Germline V gene data show CDR1 as WSHSY and CDR2 as SAAADI. V trimming: 3 bases; J trimming: 4 bases; junction bases outside the gene matches: 1. The CDR3 loop reads CASSDTGGYGYTF. DNA of the CDR3: TGCGCCAGCAGTGATACAGGGGGCTATGGCTACACCTTC.

This clone was seen a single time. The chain joins TRBV15 to TRBJ2-3; the D call may be TRBD1 or TRBD2 (5 bases each). This CDR3 comprises 15 residues. CDR1 and CDR2 (germline): LNHNV, YYDKDF (reference sequence). Trimming stripped 1 base from V and 2 bases from J, with 10 bases between. The CDR3 region has the DNA TGTGCCACCAGCAGAGGTGGGGGTCTCACAGATACGCAGTATTTT. The encoded protein is CATSRGGGLTDTQYF.

The genes are TRBV3-1 (or the pseudogene TRBV3-2) and TRBJ2-7; D is perhaps TRBD1 (5 bases). The germline CDR1 and CDR2 sequences are LGHDT and YNNKEL (reference sequence). Trimming removed 3 bases at V and 4 bases at J, with 16 bases between. The length of the CDR3 is 15 residues. CDR3 coding DNA: TGTGCCAGCAGCCATCCTTGGGGCACAGGATACGAGCAGTACTTC. Translated, it gives CASSHPWGTGYEQYF.

This sequence joins TRBV11-2 and TRBJ2-7; possible D gene TRBD2, 5 bases. This CDR3 has 15 residues. The V gene lost 4 bases and the J gene lost 7 bases, with 20 bases spanning the gap. The germline V gene has CDR1 SGHAT and CDR2 FQNNGV. Here the CDR3 reads CASSSDYSPFMEQYF. CDR3 nucleotides: TGTGCCAGCAGCTCCGACTACTCCCCTTTCATGGAGCAGTACTTC. Together with reference TRBV11-2 and TRBJ2-7, the CDR3 gives the full variable domain: EAGVAQSPRYKIIEKRQSVAFWCNPISGHATLYWYQQILGQGPKLLIQFQNNGVVDDSQLPKDRFSAERLKGVDSTLKIQPAKLEDSAVYLCASSSDYSPFMEQYFGPGTRLTVT.

The chain recombines TRBV5-1 with TRBJ2-4, with a possible D match to TRBD2 (5 bases). The V gene lost 0 bases and the J gene lost 15 bases, with 22 bases spanning the gap. Per germline, CDR1 SGHRS and CDR2 YFSETQ. There are 15 residues in the CDR3. In DNA form, the CDR3 reads TGCGCCAGCAGCTTGGTGACGGGGTATGAAGGCTCTCGGTACTTC. It translates to CASSLVTGYEGSRYF.

The CDR3 sequence is CASSSGTKYEQYF. CDR3 DNA: TGTGCCAGTAGTAGCGGGACGAAATACGAGCAGTACTTC. V and J are TRBV19 and TRBJ2-7; possibly TRBD2 for D (6 bases). CDR1 and CDR2 from the germline V gene are LNHDA and SQIVND (reference sequence). The CDR3 totals 13 residues. V lost 4 bases, J lost 4 bases, and 11 bases lay in between.

The CDR3 protein is CASTPGGQSYEQYF. In DNA, the CDR3 is TGTGCCAGTACCCCAGGGGGACAATCTTACGAGCAGTACTTC. The chain uses TRBV9 and TRBJ2-7; TRBD1 matches at 7 bases. The J segment lost 4 bases and the V segment lost 8 bases, leaving 12 bases of the junction unmatched. Germline V gene sequence: CDR1 SGDLS, CDR2 YYNGEE. The CDR3 spans 14 residues.

This rearrangement joins TRBV5-1 to TRBJ2-5, with 8 bases identical to TRBD2. Trimming removed 4 bases from V and 4 bases from J; junction bases left unmatched: 9. The CDR3 has 15 residues. The germline gives CDR1 SGHRS, CDR2 YFSETQ. CDR3 residues: CASSLITSGSETQYF. CDR3 coding DNA: TGCGCCAGCAGCCTCATTACTAGCGGCTCAGAGACCCAGTACTTC.

DNA of the CDR3: TGTGCCAGCAGCTTCACGGTGCGGGCTAGCGGGGGCGATACGCAGTATTTT. Translated: CASSFTVRASGGDTQYF. The V call is TRBV7-2, the J call TRBJ2-3; 10 positions agree with TRBD2. Germline V gives CDR1 SGHTA, CDR2 FQGNSA. This CDR3 has 17 amino acids. The V segment lost 3 bases and the J segment 6 bases; nucleotides outside the gene matches: 12.

This chain links TRBV5-1 with TRBJ2-3; no clear D gene. V shed 4 bases and J shed 4 bases, with 4 bases lying between them. Germline V gene lookup returns CDR1 SGHRS and CDR2 YFSETQ. The CDR3 is 11 amino acids. The CDR3 nucleotides are TGCGCCAGCAGCCTCGCAGATACGCAGTATTTT. Translation: CASSLADTQYF.